This TCR beta chain is from a study of cytomegalovirus exposure and HLA in healthy donors. Study as a whole: The same platform was used for the 130 or so validation repertoires as for the approximately 720 first-cohort repertoires, as reported in a later analysis. Broader study findings: In the 95 to 150 validation repertoires, 85% to 95% of cluster scores exceeded 0, per a later analysis. Listed as cytomegalovirus-associated were 164 TCR beta chains. CMV antigen specificity of three CMV-associated chains was confirmed in vitro.

As concerns this clone: Its antigen is not identified. Different DNA sequences within this sample yield the same CDR3.

Data came from immunoSEQ multiplex PCR; TCRdb stores just in-frame clones and leaves some out. This table has about 330,000 clones, about nine tenths appearing once. CDR1 is SGHDT and CDR2 is YYEEEE in the germline V gene. This CDR3 has 15 residues. The trim removed 2 bases at V and 2 bases at J, leaving 3 bases unmatched. Specimen: PBMCs. The chain links TRBV5-6 to TRBJ2-2, with TRBD1 identical over 7 bases. This sequence was found in a woman between 18 and 29 years old in good health and CMV-seronegative. CDR3 in amino acids: CASSFRQGNTGELFF. Here the CDR3 DNA reads TGTGCCAGCAGCTTTAGACAGGGCAACACCGGGGAGCTGTTTTTT.